Following are 9 T cell receptor beta chains from one sample sequenced in a study of blood T cell repertoires in COVID-19. Measured with immunoSEQ multiplex PCR; TCRdb has only the in-frame clones, and not every one. The repertoire holds over 25,000 clones, with approximately 80% as singletons. The sample taken for sequencing was peripheral blood. These receptors all stem from a man in his sixties or seventies with active COVID-19.

This clone was recorded only once. V gene TRBV7-8 combines with J gene TRBJ2-1; possibly TRBD2 for D (6 bases). V was shortened by 5 bases and J by 2 bases, with 16 bases between the two germline ends. This CDR3 comprises 16 residues. From germline, CDR1 is SGHVS and CDR2 FQNEAQ. The CDR3 sequence: CASSPPGAGTYNEQFF. CDR3 bases: TGTGCCAGCAGCCCCCCCGGGGCGGGGACCTACAATGAGCAGTTCTTC.

CDR3 bases: TGTGCCAGAAGCTTGCCGGCAGATACGCAGTATTTT. Translating gives CARSLPADTQYF. The chain carries TRBV5-3 and TRBJ2-3; D uncertain. TRBV5-3 qualifies as an ORF whose function is uncertain. The ends were cut back, 1 base at V and 4 bases at J, with 4 bases in the middle. The length of the CDR3 is 12 residues.

Concerning this clone itself: At one boundary the junction diverges from the germline segment, which might be a read error. CDR3 DNA sequence: TGTGCCGGCAGCCGTCTAGCCCAGGGGGACACCATATATTTT. This sequence encodes CAGSRLAQGDTIYF. The chain uses TRBV9 and TRBJ1-3; 7 bases align to TRBD1. This CDR3 has 14 residues. Looked up from germline, CDR1 is SGDLS and CDR2 is YYNGEE.

The CDR3 nucleotides read TGTGCCAGCAGCGTTGCCCGGGGAACCTATGGCTACACCTTC. Protein product: CASSVARGTYGYTF. This chain joins TRBV9 and TRBJ1-2; no firm D call. V was pared by 2 bases and J by 4 bases, with 12 bases between. The CDR3 consists of 14 residues. Germline V gives CDR1 SGDLS, CDR2 YYNGEE.

This chain links TRBV19 with TRBJ2-1; D is perhaps TRBD1 (8 bases). Germline CDR1 LNHDA, CDR2 SQIVND (reference sequence). The CDR3 length is 15 residues. Trimming removed 6 bases from V and 9 bases from J, with 21 bases in between. The CDR3 spells CASSNTGGGNSEQFF. For the CDR3, the DNA is TGTGCCAGTAGCAATACAGGGGGGGGAAACAGTGAGCAGTTCTTC.

The chain is built from TRBV9 and TRBJ2-3, with 11 positions matching TRBD2. V gave up 2 bases and J gave up 5 bases; unmatched junction bases: 4. CDR3 length: 15 residues. Germline values: CDR1 SGDLS, CDR2 YYNGEE. The DNA of the CDR3 is TGTGCCAGCAGCGTTAGCGGGGGGGCTATAGATACGCAGTATTTT. This encodes CASSVSGGAIDTQYF.

This chain joins TRBV30 and TRBJ1-4; tentative D call: TRBD1 (6 bases). Germline V gives CDR1 GTSNPN, CDR2 SVGIG (reference sequence). Trimming took off 7 bases at V and 3 bases at J, with 15 bases between the two ends. The CDR3 spans 14 residues. The DNA of the CDR3 is TGTGCCTCGCGGCAACAGGGATCTAATGAAAAACTGTTTTTT. Its translation: CASRQQGSNEKLFF.

The chain employs TRBV30 and TRBJ2-7, with a weak D call TRBD2 (6 bases). The CDR3 is 13 amino acids. V gave up 0 bases and J gave up 9 bases, with 15 bases separating them. Germline CDR1 and CDR2: GTSNPN and SVGIG (reference sequence). CDR3 loop: CAWSVREESRQYF. The CDR3 coding sequence is TGTGCCTGGAGTGTAAGGGAGGAATCTAGGCAGTACTTC.

The chain has TRBV27 and TRBJ1-6, with D maybe TRBD1 (5 bases). V lost 7 bases, J lost 3 bases, and 13 bases lay in between. There are 15 residues in the CDR3. CDR1 MNHEY and CDR2 SMNVEV come from the germline V gene (reference sequence). The CDR3 DNA reads as TGTGCCAGCAAAAGTTTGACAGTCTATAATTCACCCCTCCACTTT. Protein: CASKSLTVYNSPLHF.